This T cell receptor (beta chain) is drawn from a study of T cells in Graves' hyperthyroidism and ophthalmopathy. The study's findings and limits: Most thyroid clonotypes expanded above 0.001 appeared in blood too.

Amplified TCR beta CDR3 regions derived from RNA transcripts. The study used the HTBI primer set for a first-round RT-PCR of the TCR CDR3. Via MiXCR, TCRdb re-called the multiplex PCR reads, giving one row per CDR3 protein. In the table there are about 380,000 distinct CDR3 sequences, approximately 15% of which are singletons. Graves' hyperthyroidism qualified as stable when ophthalmopathy did not progress within 18 months. Newly diagnosed hyperthyroidism, duration under 2 months, in patients aged 18 to 65. The diagnoses drew upon clinical symptoms, serum thyroxine and TRAb, thyroid ultrasound and orbital computed tomography. This clonotype was found many times. Its antigen remains unknown. Trimming cost V 6 bases and J 0 bases, with 15 bases left between them. This CDR3 is 16 amino acids long. Germline CDR1 reads MNHNS; CDR2 reads SASEGT.

V is TRBV6-1 and J is TRBJ2-1; the D call may be TRBD1 or TRBD2 (5 bases each). This sequence originates from a woman aged 60-70 years with Graves' hyperthyroidism. Sequenced sample: blood. Here the CDR3 reads CASSLKPGSSYNEQFF. In DNA, the CDR3 is TGTGCCAGCAGCCTCAAACCAGGGAGCTCCTACAATGAGCAGTTCTTC.